The rows below give T cell receptor beta chains drawn from one sample of a study of blood T cell repertoires in COVID-19. Here immunoSEQ multiplex PCR was the method, and the copy in TCRdb shows in-frame clones only, minus some. This sample has 87,000 or so clones, with around 87% found just once. Source material: peripheral blood. These receptor sequences come from an elderly woman with acute or convalescent COVID-19. Each CDR3 is given with its conserved first and last residue. The order of the fields is CDR3 protein, J gene, V gene, clone size. Only part of the rows carry a size: once, few, many, or a class if the clone is expanded.

CDR3 protein: CASSRTGGVTEAFF; J gene: TRBJ1-1; V gene: TRBV6-4; clone size: -
CDR3 protein: CASSREYSYNSPLHF; J gene: TRBJ1-6; V gene: TRBV19; clone size: -
CDR3 protein: CASSLLLSKGYEQYF; J gene: TRBJ2-7; V gene: TRBV4-3; clone size: -
CDR3 protein: CASSPDRSTYNEQFF; J gene: TRBJ2-1; V gene: TRBV7-9; clone size: -
CDR3 protein: CASSPRGRYGSREKLFF; J gene: TRBJ1-4; V gene: TRBV6-6; clone size: -
CDR3 protein: CSVQTGVNTEAFF; J gene: TRBJ1-1; V gene: TRBV29-1; clone size: few
CDR3 protein: CASSLKGTGGTEAFF; J gene: TRBJ1-1; V gene: TRBV5-1; clone size: -
CDR3 protein: CASRPQGGPYSNQPQHF; J gene: TRBJ1-5; V gene: TRBV2; clone size: -
CDR3 protein: CASSLDYGGYTF; J gene: TRBJ1-2; V gene: TRBV5-1; clone size: -
CDR3 protein: CASSTDRGPYGYTF; J gene: TRBJ1-2; V gene: TRBV7-2; clone size: -
CDR3 protein: CASSNYGSGANVLTF; J gene: TRBJ2-6; V gene: TRBV19; clone size: -
CDR3 protein: CASSGIGTGGYYEQYF; J gene: TRBJ2-7; V gene: TRBV5-1; clone size: -
CDR3 protein: CASSLKAGTGFTDTQYF; J gene: TRBJ2-3; V gene: TRBV7-2; clone size: -
CDR3 protein: CATSDSFTEGPYEQYF; J gene: TRBJ2-7; V gene: TRBV24-1; clone size: -
CDR3 protein: CASRGDQGENQPQHF; J gene: TRBJ1-5; V gene: TRBV19; clone size: -
CDR3 protein: CACRQADNSPLHF; J gene: TRBJ1-6; V gene: TRBV14; clone size: -
CDR3 protein: CATSDSSGVGYTF; J gene: TRBJ1-2; V gene: TRBV24-1; clone size: -
CDR3 protein: CASSLVRQGARTEAFF; J gene: TRBJ1-1; V gene: TRBV11-2; clone size: -
CDR3 protein: CASSRQGRQPQHF; J gene: TRBJ1-5; V gene: TRBV6-2/TRBV6-3; clone size: -
CDR3 protein: CASSTRGGNIQYF; J gene: TRBJ2-4; V gene: TRBV12-3/TRBV12-4; clone size: once
CDR3 protein: CASSYVRDSSTGELFF; J gene: TRBJ2-2; V gene: TRBV5-1; clone size: -
CDR3 protein: CASSSLSNQPQHF; J gene: TRBJ1-5; V gene: TRBV12-3/TRBV12-4; clone size: -
CDR3 protein: CASSIKTTRSGTDTQYF; J gene: TRBJ2-3; V gene: TRBV19; clone size: once
CDR3 protein: CASSQDLTSGGYEQYF; J gene: TRBJ2-7; V gene: TRBV4-2; clone size: once
CDR3 protein: CASRRLAGGGETQYF; J gene: TRBJ2-5; V gene: TRBV2; clone size: -
CDR3 protein: CASQGRGRSDTQYF; J gene: TRBJ2-3; V gene: TRBV6-6; clone size: -
CDR3 protein: CASSYGGSTDTQYF; J gene: TRBJ2-3; V gene: TRBV4-3; clone size: -
CDR3 protein: CASSPPFANVLTF; J gene: TRBJ2-6; V gene: TRBV7-2; clone size: -
CDR3 protein: CASSLEGALYEQYF; J gene: TRBJ2-7; V gene: TRBV7-9; clone size: -
CDR3 protein: CASSRGQGRNIQYF; J gene: TRBJ2-4; V gene: TRBV7-2; clone size: once
CDR3 protein: CASSFDRGTNEKLFF; J gene: TRBJ1-4; V gene: TRBV5-1; clone size: -
CDR3 protein: CASSIESPGLYNEQFF; J gene: TRBJ2-1; V gene: TRBV19; clone size: -
CDR3 protein: CASARTGRGNLINGYTF; J gene: TRBJ1-2; V gene: TRBV19; clone size: -
CDR3 protein: CASSTPGTILTDTQYF; J gene: TRBJ2-3; V gene: TRBV19; clone size: -
CDR3 protein: CASSREAVNQPQHF; J gene: TRBJ1-5; V gene: TRBV18; clone size: -
CDR3 protein: CASRRGTSGVYEQYF; J gene: TRBJ2-7; V gene: TRBV6-5; clone size: -
CDR3 protein: CASTGRRGGSNEQFF; J gene: TRBJ2-1; V gene: TRBV5-4; clone size: -
CDR3 protein: CASSYDTVQPQHF; J gene: TRBJ1-5; V gene: TRBV6-6; clone size: once
CDR3 protein: CASSFYGRASYNEQFF; J gene: TRBJ2-1; V gene: TRBV5-1; clone size: -
CDR3 protein: CASSDRSRGYYTF; J gene: TRBJ1-2; V gene: TRBV6-1; clone size: -
CDR3 protein: CASSLDRGDGYTF; J gene: TRBJ1-2; V gene: TRBV6-5; clone size: -
CDR3 protein: CATSRGWGTATLNYGYTF; J gene: TRBJ1-2; V gene: TRBV15; clone size: -
CDR3 protein: CASSSGGRGRTEAFF; J gene: TRBJ1-1; V gene: TRBV11-3; clone size: once
CDR3 protein: CASIPGTGGLQPQHF; J gene: TRBJ1-5; V gene: TRBV6-5; clone size: once
CDR3 protein: CASSPDRGNQPQHF; J gene: TRBJ1-5; V gene: TRBV4-3; clone size: -
CDR3 protein: CASSPRDSQNTEAFF; J gene: TRBJ1-1; V gene: TRBV11-2; clone size: -
CDR3 protein: CASSLGGQGARYGYTF; J gene: TRBJ1-2; V gene: TRBV7-2; clone size: -
CDR3 protein: CASREKETGRYEQYF; J gene: TRBJ2-7; V gene: TRBV19; clone size: -